The source of this T cell receptor beta chain is a study of shared T cell receptors in the human thymus (dated by TCRdb to about 2021). In terms of the full investigation: The study investigated the way shared, self-reactive T-cell receptor alpha chains are produced in the human thymus.

CDR1 is given as SGHTA and CDR2 as FQGNSA, both from the germline V gene. V loses 4 bases at its end and J loses 0 bases; junction bases beyond the gene matches: 10. The CDR3 spans 18 residues, from the cysteine through the phenylalanine. The kept DNA is CDR3 alone, 54 bases in frame from the first base. As regards this clone: Its specific antigen is unknown. No qualities accompany the bases; no much larger clone lies one base away.

Library generation was performed with the immunoSEQ multiplex PCR assay. As stored in TCRdb, this immuneACCESS dataset retains in-frame rearrangements with V and J assigned. A fraction of the clones does not appear; measured against another copy, unresolved V genes explain less than half of the discrepancy, and the remainder lacks a known reason. This sample has over 65,000 clones in its table, and about 95% of those were observed once. Roughly 0.033% of the sample is in the top ten clones. The V and J genes are TRBV7-2 and TRBJ2-2; 8 bases in the junction line up with TRBD2. This clonotype originated in a human donor. The sequenced material came from thymocytes. The base sequence is TGTGCCAGCAGCTCACCGCGATCGGGGGGGACGAACACCGGGGAGCTGTTTTTT. This translates into CASSSPRSGGTNTGELFF.